The 24 T cell receptor beta chains presented below share a single source sample, sequenced in a study of blood T cell repertoires in COVID-19. The assay was immunoSEQ multiplex PCR, and TCRdb's table has in-frame clones only and misses some. Of around 140,000 clones in the sample, roughly 84% were seen once. Sequenced input: peripheral blood. All receptors come from a man in his sixties with acute or convalescent COVID-19.

This clone was detected only once. V is TRBV9 and J is TRBJ1-2; D may be TRBD1 (5 bases). V was cut by 4 bases and J by 3 bases, with 16 bases left in between. Germline CDR1 and CDR2: SGDLS and YYNGEE. CDR3 length: 15 residues. This CDR3 reads CASSSPQGSDYGYTF. CDR3 in DNA: TGTGCCAGCAGCAGTCCCCAGGGAAGCGACTATGGCTACACCTTC. Full variable domain (rest looked up from reference TRBV9 and TRBJ1-2): DSGVTQTPKHLITATGQRVTLRCSPRSGDLSVYWYQQSLDQGLQFLIQYYNGEERAKGNILERFSAQQFPDLHSELNLSSLELGDSALYFCASSSPQGSDYGYTFGSGTRLTVV.

This rearrangement joins TRBV7-7 to TRBJ2-6; 7 nucleotides match TRBD1. The CDR3 runs to 19 residues. V gave up 5 bases and J gave up 0 bases; unmatched junction bases: 13. The germline V gene has CDR1 SSHAT and CDR2 FNYEAQ (reference sequence). CDR3 bases: TGTGCCAGCAGCCCCAAGACAGGGTTTTTGAACTCTGGGGCCAACGTCCTGACTTTC. This encodes CASSPKTGFLNSGANVLTF.

The V and J genes are TRBV5-1 and TRBJ2-3; 10 bases map to TRBD2. CDR1 SGHRS and CDR2 YFSETQ come from the germline V gene. CDR3 length equals 16 residues. The J segment lost 0 bases and the V segment lost 4 bases, leaving 5 bases of the junction unmatched. CDR3 sequence reads: CASSGERGGSTDTQYF. The DNA of the CDR3 is TGCGCCAGCAGCGGGGAGCGGGGGGGTAGCACAGATACGCAGTATTTT.

The chain has TRBV24-1 and TRBJ2-2; weak D call: TRBD2 (5 bases). In germline, CDR1 is KGHDR, CDR2 SFDVKD. The CDR3 extends over 15 amino acids. V was trimmed by 4 bases and J by 4 bases, leaving 12 bases between them. The CDR3 protein is CATSDFTRTTGELFF. DNA for the CDR3: TGTGCCACCAGTGACTTTACTAGAACCACCGGGGAGCTGTTTTTT.

The J gene is TRBJ2-3, the V gene TRBV29-1, with 7 bases identical to TRBD1. This CDR3 is built from 13 residues. CDR1 is SQVTM and CDR2 is ANQGSEA in the germline V gene. V lost 4 bases, J lost 0 bases, and 1 base stayed unmatched. The CDR3 reads CSVGDRSTDTQYF. In DNA form, the CDR3 reads TGCAGCGTTGGGGACAGAAGCACAGATACGCAGTATTTT.

This rearrangement joins TRBV19 to TRBJ2-1, with TRBD2 matching 8 bases. This CDR3 has 17 amino acids. The J segment lost 1 base and the V segment lost 1 base, leaving 6 bases of the junction unmatched. CDR1 and CDR2 from the germline V gene are LNHDA and SQIVND (reference sequence). This CDR3 is CASSIARIAGSYNEQFF. CDR3 nucleotides: TGTGCCAGTAGTATAGCCAGAATAGCGGGATCCTACAATGAGCAGTTCTTC. The whole variable domain, filled in from reference TRBV19 and TRBJ2-1, reads DGGITQSPKYLFRKEGQNVTLSCEQNLNHDAMYWYRQDPGQGLRLIYYSQIVNDFQKGDIAEGYSVSREKKESFPLTVTSAQKNPTAFYLCASSIARIAGSYNEQFFGPGTRLTVL.

This clone was counted a few times. This chain connects TRBV5-4 to TRBJ1-1; D ambiguous. Germline loops: CDR1 SGHNT, CDR2 YYREEE (reference sequence). This CDR3 has 14 amino acids. The ends were cut back, 1 base at V and 5 bases at J, with 12 bases in the middle. As DNA, the CDR3 is TGTGCCAGCAGCTTGCCGGGGTTAGATACTGAAGCTTTCTTT. It encodes CASSLPGLDTEAFF.

This chain joins TRBV28 and TRBJ2-3, with D maybe TRBD2 (7 bases). V lost 7 bases to trimming and J lost 0 bases, with 11 bases between them. The CDR3 has 14 residues. Germline CDR1 MDHEN, CDR2 SYDVKM. The chain's CDR3 is CASKGGGSTDTQYF. CDR3 DNA: TGTGCCAGCAAGGGGGGGGGAAGCACAGATACGCAGTATTTT. Together with reference TRBV28 and TRBJ2-3, the CDR3 gives the full variable domain: DVKVTQSSRYLVKRTGEKVFLECVQDMDHENMFWYRQDPGLGLRLIYFSYDVKMKEKGDIPEGYSVSREKKERFSLILESASTNQTSMYLCASKGGGSTDTQYFGPGTRLTVL.

This clone was detected only a few times. The V and J genes are TRBV5-1 and TRBJ1-1, with 10 bases aligning to TRBD1. V shed 4 bases and J 7 bases; nucleotides not matched to a gene: 10. Germline CDR1 reads SGHRS; CDR2 reads YFSETQ. The CDR3 extends over 15 amino acids. This CDR3 is CASSRIDRGRIEAFF. CDR3 sequence (DNA): TGCGCCAGCAGCAGAATCGACAGGGGGCGGATTGAAGCTTTCTTT. The full variable domain, with the rest looked up from reference TRBV5-1 and TRBJ1-1, is KAGVTQTPRYLIKTRGQQVTLSCSPISGHRSVSWYQQTPGQGLQFLFEYFSETQRNKGNFPGRFSGRQFSNSRSEMNVSTLELGDSALYLCASSRIDRGRIEAFFGQGTRLTVV.

This clone appeared once. This sequence joins TRBV6-5 and TRBJ2-1; 9 nucleotides line up with TRBD1. Germline V CDR1 and CDR2: MNHEY, SVGAGI. The CDR3 runs 15 residues. V was clipped by 4 bases and J by 4 bases; unmatched bases: 5. CDR3 coding DNA: TGTGCCAGCAGTTGGGACAGGGACCCGTACAATGAGCAGTTCTTC. Its translation is CASSWDRDPYNEQFF.

The V and J genes are TRBV19 and TRBJ1-2, with D possibly being TRBD1 (5 bases). The length of the CDR3 is 13 residues. Trimming took off 3 bases at V and 8 bases at J, with 13 bases between the two ends. The V gene's germline CDR1 is LNHDA and CDR2 SQIVND (reference sequence). This CDR3 is CASSMKGRGGYTF. In DNA form, the CDR3 reads TGTGCCAGTAGTATGAAGGGGAGGGGAGGCTACACCTTC.

This chain joins TRBV20-1 and TRBJ1-5; TRBD1 agrees at 10 bases. V lost 3 bases and J lost 6; bases outside the gene matches: 5. CDR3 length: 14 residues. Germline V lookup: CDR1 DFQATT, CDR2 SNEGSKA (reference sequence). The CDR3 loop reads CSASPGQGLQPQHF. CDR3 sequence (DNA): TGCAGTGCTAGTCCGGGACAGGGGCTTCAGCCCCAGCATTTT.

V is TRBV18 and J is TRBJ2-2; D not resolved. CDR3 length: 15 residues. Germline CDR1 and CDR2: KGHSH and LQKENI. Trimming shortened V by 0 bases and J by 1 base, and 6 bases separated the two germline ends. Here the CDR3 reads CASSPPSRNTGELFF. In nucleotides, the CDR3 is TGTGCCAGCTCACCACCGTCCAGGAACACCGGGGAGCTGTTTTTT.

The chain recombines TRBV19 with TRBJ1-6; D gene unclear. The CDR3 length is 12 residues. V dropped 5 bases and J dropped 11 bases, with 10 bases sitting between them. Germline V gene data show CDR1 as LNHDA and CDR2 as SQIVND (reference sequence). The CDR3 DNA sequence: TGTGCCAGTAGTCGGAACTACCCACCCCTCCACTTT. Protein product: CASSRNYPPLHF.

The V gene is TRBV25-1, the J gene TRBJ2-5, with TRBD1 as a possible D gene (6 bases). Germline CDR1 is MGHDK and CDR2 is SYGVNS. The CDR3 totals 16 residues. Trimming pared 8 bases from V and 0 bases from J, leaving 19 bases between. The CDR3 protein is CASSFRGQYYQETQYF. CDR3 coding DNA: TGTGCCAGCTCATTTAGAGGACAGTACTACCAAGAGACCCAGTACTTC.

This clone has a handful of counts. The chain combines TRBV7-2 with TRBJ1-1; D is possibly TRBD1 (6 bases). The germline gives CDR1 SGHTA, CDR2 FQGNSA. Trimming removed 4 bases from V and 5 bases from J, with 20 bases in between. This CDR3 has 16 amino acids. This chain's CDR3 is CASSSGPFRGATEAFF. CDR3 nucleotides: TGTGCCAGCAGCTCAGGCCCCTTCAGGGGAGCAACTGAAGCTTTCTTT.

The chain couples TRBV7-9 to TRBJ1-2; 10 nucleotides agree with TRBD1. The germline V gene encodes CDR1 SEHNR and CDR2 FQNEAQ (reference sequence). The CDR3 covers 16 residues. The trim removed 2 bases at V and 4 bases at J, leaving 7 bases unmatched. CDR3 amino acids: CASSLPTGGSGYGYTF. The CDR3, as DNA: TGTGCCAGCAGCTTACCGACAGGGGGCTCTGGCTATGGCTACACCTTC.

As DNA, the CDR3 is TGTGCCAGCAGCTCGAGACAGGGGCAGGGCACTGAAGCTTTCTTT. Its protein product is CASSSRQGQGTEAFF. This chain links TRBV7-9 with TRBJ1-1, with TRBD1 identical over 8 bases. The CDR3 is 15 amino acids. V was clipped by 4 bases and J by 4 bases; unmatched bases: 8. CDR1 is SEHNR, CDR2 FQNEAQ, per germline (reference sequence).

The chain joins TRBV29-1 to TRBJ1-5; no clear D gene. Germline values: CDR1 SQVTM, CDR2 ANQGSEA. The CDR3 totals 13 residues. Trimming removed 4 bases at V and 1 base at J, with 8 bases between. CDR3 amino acids: CSVGSGSNQPQHF. In nucleotides, the CDR3 is TGCAGCGTTGGGTCCGGGAGCAATCAGCCCCAGCATTTT.

This clone occurred once. The genes are TRBV5-1 and TRBJ1-5; D possibly corresponds to TRBD1 (5 bases). Trimming removed 5 bases at V and 3 bases at J, with 9 bases between. CDR3 size: 13 residues. Germline V gene sequence: CDR1 SGHRS, CDR2 YFSETQ. The CDR3 nucleotides are TGCGCCAGCAGTGAAGGGGTCAATCAGCCCCAGCATTTT. Translation: CASSEGVNQPQHF.

The DNA for the CDR3 is TGTGCCAGCAGCTCCAAGACTAGCGGCACAGATACGCAGTATTTT. This encodes CASSSKTSGTDTQYF. The chain recombines TRBV7-3 with TRBJ2-3; 8 bases are a match to TRBD2. The length of the CDR3 is 15 residues. Trimming took 4 bases from V and 1 from J; bases not matched to a gene: 4. In germline, CDR1 is SGHTA, CDR2 FQGTGA.

A word on this clone: An end of the junction does not agree with germline; a read error may underlie this. This chain joins TRBV12-3 or TRBV12-4 and TRBJ1-1; D gene unclear. The CDR3 sequence is 12 residues long. CDR3: CASTLENAEAFF. The CDR3 coding sequence is TGTGCCAGCACCTTGGAGAACGCTGAAGCTTTCTTT.

This CDR3 is CASSPKETTGYTF. As DNA, the CDR3 is TGCGCCAGCAGTCCGAAGGAGACTACTGGCTACACCTTC. The chain is built from TRBV23-1 and TRBJ1-2; no firm D call. TRBV23-1 is an open reading frame whose function is uncertain. The CDR3 totals 13 residues. Between the trimmed V and J ends, which lost 4 bases and 7 bases, there was a span of 13 bases.

This clone was seen only once. This chain links TRBV9 with TRBJ1-2; D is undetermined. With 0 bases removed from V and 4 bases from J, the gap between germline ends came to 10 bases. The CDR3 length is 14 residues. Germline CDR1 and CDR2: SGDLS and YYNGEE. The CDR3 here is CASSVGQALYGYTF. The CDR3 DNA reads TGTGCCAGCAGCGTAGGTCAGGCGCTCTATGGCTACACCTTC. Together with reference TRBV9 and TRBJ1-2, the CDR3 gives the full variable domain: DSGVTQTPKHLITATGQRVTLRCSPRSGDLSVYWYQQSLDQGLQFLIQYYNGEERAKGNILERFSAQQFPDLHSELNLSSLELGDSALYFCASSVGQALYGYTFGSGTRLTVV.